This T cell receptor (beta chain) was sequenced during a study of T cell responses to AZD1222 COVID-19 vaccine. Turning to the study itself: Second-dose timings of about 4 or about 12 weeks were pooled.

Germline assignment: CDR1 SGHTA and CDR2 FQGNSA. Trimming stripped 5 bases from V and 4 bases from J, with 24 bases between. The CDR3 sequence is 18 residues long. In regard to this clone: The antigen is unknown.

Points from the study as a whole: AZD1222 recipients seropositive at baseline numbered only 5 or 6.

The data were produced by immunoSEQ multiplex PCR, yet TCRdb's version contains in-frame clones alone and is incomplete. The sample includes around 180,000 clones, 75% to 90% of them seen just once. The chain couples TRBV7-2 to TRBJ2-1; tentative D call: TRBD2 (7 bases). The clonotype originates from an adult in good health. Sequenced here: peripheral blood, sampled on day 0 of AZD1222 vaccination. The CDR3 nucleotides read TGTGCCAGCAGCCCTGAGGGGGGAGCGGGGAGAGTTTACAATGAGCAGTTCTTC. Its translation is CASSPEGGAGRVYNEQFF.